This TCR beta chain was documented in a study of T cells after yellow fever vaccination. Study-level points and caveats: Sorted repertoires could include abundant contaminating clonotypes from bulk cells.

This clonotype showed up many times. Its target is unknown. Deletions cut 2 bases from V and 2 bases from J, with 6 bases between. This CDR3 comprises 13 residues. Germline CDR1 is MGHRA and CDR2 is YSYEKL. MiXCR was run by TCRdb on the 5' RACE reads, yielding one entry per CDR3 protein. The profile covers 160,000 or so distinct CDR3 sequences, with about 7% appearing a single time and about 2.5% taken by the ten largest. The TCR sequence derives from a man in his late teens or twenties who received the YFV17D yellow fever vaccine. The rearrangement links TRBV4-1 to TRBJ2-5; D perhaps matches TRBD2 (6 bases). Source: CD4+ T cells sorted from PBMCs, taken 4 to 5 days after the first yellow fever vaccination. As DNA, the CDR3 is TGCGCCAGCAGCCAAAGCGGGCAAGAGACCCAGTACTTC. Protein product: CASSQSGQETQYF.